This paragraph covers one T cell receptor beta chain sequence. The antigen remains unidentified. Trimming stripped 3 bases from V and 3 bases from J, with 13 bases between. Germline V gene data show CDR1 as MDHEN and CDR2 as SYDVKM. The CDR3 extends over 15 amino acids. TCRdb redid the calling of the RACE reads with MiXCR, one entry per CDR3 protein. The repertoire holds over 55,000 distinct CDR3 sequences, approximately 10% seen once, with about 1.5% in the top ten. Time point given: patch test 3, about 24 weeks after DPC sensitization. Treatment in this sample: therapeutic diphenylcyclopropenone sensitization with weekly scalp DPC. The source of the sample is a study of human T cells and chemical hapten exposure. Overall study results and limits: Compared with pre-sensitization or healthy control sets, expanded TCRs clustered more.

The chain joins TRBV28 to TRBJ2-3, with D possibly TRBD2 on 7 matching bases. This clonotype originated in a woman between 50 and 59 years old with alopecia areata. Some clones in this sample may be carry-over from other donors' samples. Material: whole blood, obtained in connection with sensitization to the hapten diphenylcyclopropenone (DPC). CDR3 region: CASSFGGGLTDTQYF. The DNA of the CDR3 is TGTGCCAGCAGTTTCGGCGGGGGCTTGACAGATACGCAGTATTTT.